This TCR beta chain was observed in a study of shared clonotypes between healthy human individuals. There are 13 residues in the CDR3. Germline V lookup: CDR1 SGDLS, CDR2 YYNGEE. The V end lost 4 bases, the J end lost 4 bases, and 11 bases lay between the germline ends. Only Caucasian adults living in Nashville, Tennessee made up the donor group. CD45RO+ cells and CCR7-negative CD45RA+ TemRA cells were combined as CD8 memory. Methods used by the authors: Filtering was not the same, since immunoSEQ gave junction-only sequences without quality scores. Assay: immunoSEQ multiplex PCR; the TCRdb copy retains only in-frame clones and omits some. V and J calls plus clone size are reproduced from that table; the DNA served to infer D and trimming. The sample yields 650,000 to 700,000 clones, around 91% seen once.

The sequenced sample consisted of memory CD8+ T cells from PBMCs. Stated subset: CD45RO+ cells pooled with CCR7-negative TemRA cells. The chain joins TRBV9 to TRBJ1-1; tentative D call: TRBD1 (5 bases). The receptor comes from a man between 18 and 35 years old in good health. Some clones in this sample may be carry-over from other donors' samples. Here the CDR3 reads CASSKGDSTEAFF. CDR3 in DNA: TGTGCCAGCAGCAAAGGGGATTCCACTGAAGCTTTCTTT.